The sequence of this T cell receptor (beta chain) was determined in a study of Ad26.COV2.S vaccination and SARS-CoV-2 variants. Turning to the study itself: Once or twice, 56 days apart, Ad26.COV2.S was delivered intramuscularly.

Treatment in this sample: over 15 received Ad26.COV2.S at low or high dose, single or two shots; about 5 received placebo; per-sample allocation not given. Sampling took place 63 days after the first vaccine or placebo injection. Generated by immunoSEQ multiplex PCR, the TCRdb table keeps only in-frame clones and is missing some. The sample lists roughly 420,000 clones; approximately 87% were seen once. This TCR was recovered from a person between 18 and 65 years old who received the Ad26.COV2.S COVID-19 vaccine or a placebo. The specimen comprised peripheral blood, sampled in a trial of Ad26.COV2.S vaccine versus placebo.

The DNA for the CDR3 is TGCGCCAGCAGCCAAGAAAGGAGCTCCTACGAGCAGTACTTC. Translated, it gives CASSQERSSYEQYF. This chain links TRBV4-1 with TRBJ2-7; D is undetermined. The germline gives CDR1 MGHRA, CDR2 YSYEKL. Trimming took 0 bases from V and 0 from J, leaving 6 bases between them. CDR3 size: 14 residues.